The source of this T cell receptor (beta chain) is a study of blood T cell repertoires in COVID-19. This table comes from immunoSEQ multiplex PCR, and its TCRdb copy is limited to in-frame clones, with some not included. The table has over 250,000 clones, approximately 90% seen once; the top ten hold 2.2%. The source material was peripheral blood. This TCR came from a woman aged 30 to 39 with COVID-19, enrolled during active disease.

The CDR3 here is CASSFPGRGPSAGELFF. The CDR3 DNA sequence: TGTGCCAGCAGTTTTCCCGGCAGGGGGCCCTCAGCCGGGGAGCTGTTTTTT. The V call is TRBV28, the J call TRBJ2-2; 8 bases align to TRBD1. From germline, CDR1 is MDHEN and CDR2 SYDVKM. This CDR3 is 17 amino acids long. V lost 3 bases and J lost 6; bases outside the gene matches: 12.